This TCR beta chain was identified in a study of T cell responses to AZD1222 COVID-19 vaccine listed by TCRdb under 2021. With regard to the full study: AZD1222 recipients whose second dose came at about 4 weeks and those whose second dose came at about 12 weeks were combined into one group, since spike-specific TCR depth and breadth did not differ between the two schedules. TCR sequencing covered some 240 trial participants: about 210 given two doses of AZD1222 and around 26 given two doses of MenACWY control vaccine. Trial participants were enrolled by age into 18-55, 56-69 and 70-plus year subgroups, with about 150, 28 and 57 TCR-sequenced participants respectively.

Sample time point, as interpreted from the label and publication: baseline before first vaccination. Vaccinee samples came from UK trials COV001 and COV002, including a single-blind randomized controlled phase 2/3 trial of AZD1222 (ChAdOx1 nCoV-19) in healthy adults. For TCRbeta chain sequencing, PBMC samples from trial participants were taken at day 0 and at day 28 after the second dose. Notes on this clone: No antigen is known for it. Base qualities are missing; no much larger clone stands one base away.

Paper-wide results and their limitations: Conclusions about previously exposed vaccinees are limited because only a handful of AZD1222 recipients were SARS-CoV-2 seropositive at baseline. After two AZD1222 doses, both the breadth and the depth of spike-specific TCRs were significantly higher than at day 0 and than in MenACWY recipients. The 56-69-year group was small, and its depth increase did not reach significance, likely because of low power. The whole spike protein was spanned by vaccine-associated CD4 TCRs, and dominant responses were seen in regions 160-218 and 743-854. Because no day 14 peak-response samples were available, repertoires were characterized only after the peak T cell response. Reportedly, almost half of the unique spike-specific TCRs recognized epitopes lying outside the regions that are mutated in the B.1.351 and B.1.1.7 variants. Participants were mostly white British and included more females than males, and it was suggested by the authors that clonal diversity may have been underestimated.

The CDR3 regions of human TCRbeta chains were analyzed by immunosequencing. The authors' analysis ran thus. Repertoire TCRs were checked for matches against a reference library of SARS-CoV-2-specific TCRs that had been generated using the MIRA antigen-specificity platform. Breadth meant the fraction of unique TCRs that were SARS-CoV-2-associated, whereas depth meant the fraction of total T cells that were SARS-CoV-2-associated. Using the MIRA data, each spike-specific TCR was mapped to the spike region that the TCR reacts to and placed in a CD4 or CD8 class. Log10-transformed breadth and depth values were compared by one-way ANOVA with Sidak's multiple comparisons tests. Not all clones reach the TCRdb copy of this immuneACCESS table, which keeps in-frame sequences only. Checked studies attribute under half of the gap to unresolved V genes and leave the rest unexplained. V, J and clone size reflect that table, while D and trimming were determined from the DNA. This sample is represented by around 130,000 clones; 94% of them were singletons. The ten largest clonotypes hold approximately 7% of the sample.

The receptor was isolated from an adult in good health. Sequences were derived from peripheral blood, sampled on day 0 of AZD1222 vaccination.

Here the CDR3 is given as CASTPRVAGTKKETQYF. The sequenced DNA: TGTGCCAGCACCCCTCGGGTAGCGGGAACTAAAAAAGAGACCCAGTACTTC. The V gene is TRBV7-2 and the J gene is TRBJ2-5; 8 middle bases align to TRBD2. Trimming accounts for 7 bases at V and 3 bases at J, while the number of junction bases matched to no gene is 16. CDR3 length: 17 amino acids, cysteine to phenylalanine. The only DNA kept is the CDR3, 51 bases in frame from the first base. The germline V gene supplies CDR1 SGHTA and CDR2 FQGNSA. Reference TRBV7-2 and TRBJ2-5 genes cover what lies past the CDR3, so the full variable domain is GAGVSQSPSNKVTEKGKDVELRCDPISGHTALYWYRQSLGQGLEFLIYFQGNSAPDKSGLPSDRFSAERTGGSVSTLTIQRTQQEDSAVYLCASTPRVAGTKKETQYFGPGTRLLVL.